This T cell receptor (beta chain) was observed in a study of response to subunit inactivated influenza vaccine. The CDR3 loop spans 14 amino acids. Germline V gene sequence: CDR1 ENHRY, CDR2 SYGVKD. Deletions cut 4 bases from V and 10 bases from J, with 17 bases between. A single record per CDR3 protein comes from TCRdb applying MiXCR to the RT-PCR reads. The sample holds approximately 530,000 distinct CDR3 sequences, approximately 7.7% seen once. The receptor was isolated from a man in his fifties or sixties who received an inactivated influenza vaccine. Source: PBMCs from blood, taken around 25 months after vaccination. The chain carries TRBV10-3 and TRBJ2-1, with a tentative D call TRBD2 (6 bases). The CDR3: CAISGTSGEREQFF. The CDR3 DNA follows: TGTGCCATCAGTGGAACTTCGGGAGAGAGGGAGCAGTTCTTC.